These 10 T cell receptor beta chains were sequenced from one sample in a study of T cells of healthy individuals. TCRdb independently ran MiXCR on the 5' RACE reads; one entry per CDR3 protein. Here the sample spans tens of thousands of distinct CDR3 sequences, around 15% being singletons. The receptors originated from a human donor in good health.

This clonotype was observed many times. The rearrangement uses TRBV6-5 and TRBJ2-1; possibly TRBD1 for D (6 bases). The CDR3 contains 17 residues. Trimming cost V 2 bases and J 5 bases, with 19 bases left between them. Germline loops: CDR1 MNHEY, CDR2 SVGAGI. CDR3: CASSYARQVQGDNEQFF. CDR3 coding DNA: TGTGCCAGCAGTTACGCGAGACAGGTCCAGGGCGACAATGAGCAGTTCTTC.

V gene TRBV4-1 combines with J gene TRBJ2-5, with 8 bases identical to TRBD2. V shed 0 bases and J 4 bases; nucleotides not matched to a gene: 10. The CDR3 spans 17 residues. Germline V gene lookup returns CDR1 MGHRA and CDR2 YSYEKL. CDR3 region: CASSQEGVGGARETQYF. The CDR3 nucleotides are TGCGCCAGCAGCCAAGAGGGTGTCGGGGGGGCCAGAGAGACCCAGTACTTC.

V usage is TRBV28 and J usage is TRBJ2-2; 7 nucleotides align to TRBD2. The CDR3 spans 15 residues. CDR1 and CDR2 from the germline V gene are MDHEN and SYDVKM. V was clipped by 2 bases and J by 13 bases; unmatched bases: 13. The CDR3 region has the DNA TGTGCCAGCAGTTTAATTACGTTTGGGGGGGGAGCGCTGTTTTTT. As protein: CASSLITFGGGALFF.

This clonotype was detected only a few times. The chain joins TRBV7-8 to TRBJ1-3; 7 nucleotides line up with TRBD1. CDR1 SGHVS and CDR2 FQNEAQ come from the germline V gene. V shed 5 bases and J 2 bases; nucleotides not matched to a gene: 3. The CDR3 length is 14 residues. In DNA form, the CDR3 reads TGTGCCAGCAGCCGGACAGGCCCTGGAAACACCATATATTTT. Amino acid sequence: CASSRTGPGNTIYF.

The table lists this clonotype with many counts. V gene TRBV5-1 combines with J gene TRBJ2-5, with 10 bases aligning to TRBD1. Looked up from germline, CDR1 is SGHRS and CDR2 is YFSETQ. There are 15 residues in the CDR3. V was pared by 7 bases and J by 4 bases, with 10 bases of the junction left unmatched. The CDR3 DNA reads as TGCGCCAGCTCAAAAACAGGACAGGGGGGAGAGACCCAGTACTTC. Its translation is CASSKTGQGGETQYF.

In DNA, the CDR3 is TGTGCCAGCAGTACAGGGCCCTATGGCTACACCTTC. Translated: CASSTGPYGYTF. This chain connects TRBV6-2 or TRBV6-3 to TRBJ1-2, with D possibly matching TRBD1 (6 bases). The germline V and J ends were trimmed by 5 bases and 4 bases, with 8 bases remaining between them. This CDR3 has 12 residues. CDR1 MNHEY and CDR2 SVGEGT come from the germline V gene.

This clonotype was observed at least ten times. This CDR3 reads CASSSSGTDPYEQYF. CDR3 DNA sequence: TGTGCCAGCAGTTCCTCCGGGACGGACCCTTACGAGCAGTACTTC. The genes are TRBV27 and TRBJ2-7; tentatively, D is TRBD1 or TRBD2 (5 bases each). CDR1 is MNHEY, CDR2 SMNVEV, per germline (reference sequence). V was pared by 4 bases and J by 4 bases, with 17 bases between. There are 15 residues in the CDR3.

This clonotype was counted ten times or more. J is TRBJ2-3 and V is TRBV20-1; D might be TRBD2 (5 bases). Trimming left V 0 bases short and J 2 bases short, with 12 bases between. This CDR3 has 15 residues. Germline CDR1 and CDR2: DFQATT and SNEGSKA (reference sequence). Written as DNA, the CDR3 is TGCAGTGCTAGAGATAGCTCGGGAATCACAGATACGCAGTATTTT. This codes for CSARDSSGITDTQYF.

This clonotype was seen a handful of times. The rearrangement uses TRBV10-3 and TRBJ2-3; D tentatively reads TRBD1 or TRBD2 (5 bases each). The length of the CDR3 is 15 residues. Germline V gene sequence: CDR1 ENHRY, CDR2 SYGVKD. With 3 bases removed from V and 2 bases from J, the gap between germline ends came to 12 bases. CDR3 bases: TGTGCCATCAGTGAAGGGCTGGGGGACACAGATACGCAGTATTTT. Its protein product is CAISEGLGDTDTQYF.

This clonotype has ten or more counts. CDR3 DNA: TGTGCCAGCTCACCCCGCTTAGGGACAGGGGGTGACGAGCAGTACTTC. Amino acid sequence: CASSPRLGTGGDEQYF. This chain connects TRBV18 to TRBJ2-7; 11 bases fit TRBD1. CDR3 length equals 16 residues. V shed 3 bases and J 5 bases; nucleotides not matched to a gene: 9. The germline CDR1 and CDR2 sequences are KGHSH and LQKENI.